This TCR beta chain is drawn from a study of shared clonotypes between healthy human individuals. This CDR3 comprises 12 residues. Germline lookup yields CDR1 SGDLS and CDR2 YYNGEE. V was clipped by 0 bases and J by 6 bases, with 6 bases between them. The unsorted PBMC sample used ten immunoSEQ deep assay plates. The method was immunoSEQ multiplex PCR; TCRdb's version includes in-frame clones alone and lacks a portion of them. The sample shows 400,000 to 550,000 clones, 79% of them seen only once. This receptor was obtained from a woman aged 40 to 49 in good health. Some clones in this sample may be carry-over from other donors' samples. Source material: PBMCs. The genes are TRBV9 and TRBJ1-2; D gene uncertain. CDR3 residues: CASSVVSHGYTF. The CDR3 DNA sequence: TGTGCCAGCAGCGTAGTGAGTCATGGCTACACCTTC.